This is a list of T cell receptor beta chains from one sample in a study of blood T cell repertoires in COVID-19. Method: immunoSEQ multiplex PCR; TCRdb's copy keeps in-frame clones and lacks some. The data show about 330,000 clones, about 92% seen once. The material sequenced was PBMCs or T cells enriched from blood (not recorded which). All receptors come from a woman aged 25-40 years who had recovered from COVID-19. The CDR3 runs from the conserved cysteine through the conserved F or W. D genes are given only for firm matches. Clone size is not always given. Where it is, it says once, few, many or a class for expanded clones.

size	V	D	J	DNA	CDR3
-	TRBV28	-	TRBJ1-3	TGTGCCAGCAGCACAGGGTCCCACTCTGGAAACACCATATATTTT	CASSTGSHSGNTIYF
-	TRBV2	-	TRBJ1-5	TGTGCCAGCAGTATTACAGGGAGTCAGCCCCAGCATTTT	CASSITGSQPQHF
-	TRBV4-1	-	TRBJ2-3	TGCGCCAGCAGCCGTGTACGGGGGAAAAACACAGATACGCAGTATTTT	CASSRVRGKNTDTQYF
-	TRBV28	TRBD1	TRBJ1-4	TGTGCCAGCAGTGGAAAGCTACAGGGGGCAGGGGGGGAGGAAAAACTGTTTTTT	CASSGKLQGAGGEEKLFF
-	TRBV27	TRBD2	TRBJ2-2	TGTGCCAGCAGCTTTGGGAGCGGGGGGTCGAACACCGGGGAGCTGTTTTTT	CASSFGSGGSNTGELFF
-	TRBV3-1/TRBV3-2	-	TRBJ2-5	TGTGCCAGCAGCCCAGTGGGAGTCCCTGAGACCCAGTACTTC	CASSPVGVPETQYF
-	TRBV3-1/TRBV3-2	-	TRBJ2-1	TGTGCCAGCAGCCCTACCCGGGATGAGCAGTTCTTC	CASSPTRDEQFF
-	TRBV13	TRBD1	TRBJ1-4	TGTGCCAGCAGCTTGGGGACAGGGGCTAATGAAAAACTGTTTTTT	CASSLGTGANEKLFF
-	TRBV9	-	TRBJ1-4	TGTGCCAGCAGCCCCCATTTACAGGGCCGGAATGAAAAACTGTTTTTT	CASSPHLQGRNEKLFF
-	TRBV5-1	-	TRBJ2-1	TGCGCCAGCAGCTTTTTACACCCTTCATACAGGAGCTCCTACAATGAGCAGTTCTTC	CASSFLHPSYRSSYNEQFF
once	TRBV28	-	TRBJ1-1	TGTGCCAGCAGGGTACAGCCGTTGAACACTGAAGCTTTCTTT	CASRVQPLNTEAFF
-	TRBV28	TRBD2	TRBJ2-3	TGTGCCAGCAGTTTGCCTGGACTAGCGGACACCACAGATACGCAGTATTTT	CASSLPGLADTTDTQYF
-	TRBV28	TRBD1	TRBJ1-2	TGTGCCAGCAGTTCACACGGACAGGATAACTATGGCTACACCTTC	CASSSHGQDNYGYTF
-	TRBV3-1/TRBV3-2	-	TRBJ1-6	TGTGCCAGCAGGTCGACTGATTCACCCCTCCACTTT	CASRSTDSPLHF
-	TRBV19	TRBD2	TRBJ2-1	TGTGCCAGTAGTTTTCTAGCGGGATACAATGAGCAGTTCTTC	CASSFLAGYNEQFF
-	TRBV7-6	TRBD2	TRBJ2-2	TGTGCCAGCAGCCTAGGACTAGCTGAAACCGGGGAGCTGTTTTTT	CASSLGLAETGELFF
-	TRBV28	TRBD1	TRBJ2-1	TGTGCCAGCAGCCGGGACAGGAACCGCCACAATGAGCAGTTCTTC	CASSRDRNRHNEQFF